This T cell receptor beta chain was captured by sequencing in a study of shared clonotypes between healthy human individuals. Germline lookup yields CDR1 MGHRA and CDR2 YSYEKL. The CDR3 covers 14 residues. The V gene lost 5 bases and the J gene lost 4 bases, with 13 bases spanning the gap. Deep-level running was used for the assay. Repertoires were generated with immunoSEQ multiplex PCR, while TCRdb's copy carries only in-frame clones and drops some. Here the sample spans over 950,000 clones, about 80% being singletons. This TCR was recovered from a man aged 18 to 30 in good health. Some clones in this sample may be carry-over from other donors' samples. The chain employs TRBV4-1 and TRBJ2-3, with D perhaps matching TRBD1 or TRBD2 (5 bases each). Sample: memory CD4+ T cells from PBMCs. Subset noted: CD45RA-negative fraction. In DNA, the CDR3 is TGCGCCAGCAGCTGGGGACCCTTCGCAGATACGCAGTATTTT. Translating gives CASSWGPFADTQYF.